The clone carrying this TCR beta chain showed up many times. What it binds is not known. These data belong to a study of regulatory T cells in long-lasting Graves disease. Study results and limitations: Researchers examined only peripheral blood and not thyroid tissue. It was possible that the small sample size reduced accuracy. Compared with new cases, persistent Graves' patients showed reduced TCR diversity. New patients shared fewer public clonotypes (approximately 1,000) than persistent patients did (fewer than 3,000).

The authors built TCR beta libraries using iRepertoire HTBI primers and Arm-PCR of CDR3 regions. TCRdb fed the multiplex PCR reads into MiXCR, producing one record per CDR3 protein. The sample carries around 470,000 distinct CDR3 sequences, 14% recorded once. This sample's time point: newly diagnosed GD, antithyroid drugs for less than 3 months. Isolated PBMC RNA provided the starting material for the TCR library. This sample also belongs to another study, concerning T cells in Graves' hyperthyroidism and ophthalmopathy.

Specimen: peripheral blood mononuclear cells (PBMCs), collected at new diagnosis, from a patient treated with antithyroid drugs. The sequence was collected from a woman aged 45-60 years with Graves disease.

The CDR3 bases are TGTGCCAGCAGTGAACTAGCGGGGGGTTCCTACGAGCAGTACTTC. Translating it yields CASSELAGGSYEQYF. This rearrangement joins TRBV2 to TRBJ2-7; TRBD2 matches at 11 bases. V shed 2 bases and J 1 base; nucleotides not matched to a gene: 1. CDR3 length equals 15 residues. The germline CDR1 and CDR2 sequences are SNHLY and FYNNEI.